This entry is about one T cell receptor beta chain. The antigen is undetermined. The repertoire was sequenced with immunoSEQ multiplex PCR; TCRdb's copy has only in-frame clones and lacks some. In the table there are over 7,500 clones, around nine tenths of which are singletons. The selected patients with pancreatic ductal adenocarcinoma had surgery but no neoadjuvant therapy. These data are taken from a study of T cells in pancreatic ductal adenocarcinoma. Study results and caveats: Blood had more productive templates and 8 to 9.5-fold more unique clonotypes than tumor. Mean clonality was about 0.11 in tumors and roughly 0.068 in blood, not significantly different.

Germline CDR1 MNHEY, CDR2 SVGAGI. The CDR3 runs 12 residues. Trimming removed 4 bases at V and 2 bases at J, with 6 bases between. Material: PBMCs. The J gene is TRBJ2-7, the V gene TRBV6-5; D is unresolved. This receptor was identified in a human donor with pancreatic ductal adenocarcinoma. The CDR3 spells CASSSLTYEQYF. The CDR3 DNA sequence: TGTGCCAGCAGTTCACTCACCTACGAGCAGTACTTC.